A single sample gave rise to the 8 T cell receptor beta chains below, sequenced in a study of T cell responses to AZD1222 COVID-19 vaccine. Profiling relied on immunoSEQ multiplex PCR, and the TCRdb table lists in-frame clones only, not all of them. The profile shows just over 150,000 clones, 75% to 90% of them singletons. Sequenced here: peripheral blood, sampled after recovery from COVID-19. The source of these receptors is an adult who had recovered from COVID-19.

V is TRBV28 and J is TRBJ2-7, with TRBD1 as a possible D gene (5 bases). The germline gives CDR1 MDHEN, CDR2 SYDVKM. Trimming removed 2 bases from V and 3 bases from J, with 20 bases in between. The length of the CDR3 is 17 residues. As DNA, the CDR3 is TGTGCCAGCAGTTTAGACCCGCAGGGTAGATTTGGCTACGAGCAGTACTTC. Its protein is CASSLDPQGRFGYEQYF.

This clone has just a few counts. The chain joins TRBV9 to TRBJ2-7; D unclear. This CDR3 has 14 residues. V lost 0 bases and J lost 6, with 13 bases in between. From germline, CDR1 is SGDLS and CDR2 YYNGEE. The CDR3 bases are TGTGCCAGCAGCGTAGCGACGGCTGCCAGCGAGCAGTACTTC. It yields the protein CASSVATAASEQYF.

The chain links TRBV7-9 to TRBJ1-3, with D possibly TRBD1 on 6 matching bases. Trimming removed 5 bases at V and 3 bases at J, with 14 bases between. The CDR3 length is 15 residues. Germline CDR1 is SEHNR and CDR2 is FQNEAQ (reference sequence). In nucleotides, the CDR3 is TGTGCCAGCAGCCGTCCGGGGGGCAGTGGAAACACCATATATTTT. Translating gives CASSRPGGSGNTIYF. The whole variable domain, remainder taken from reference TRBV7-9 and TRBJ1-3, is DTGVSQNPRHKITKRGQNVTFRCDPISEHNRLYWYRQTLGQGPEFLTYFQNEAQLEKSRLLSDRFSAERPKGSFSTLEIQRTEQGDSAMYLCASSRPGGSGNTIYFGEGSWLTVV.

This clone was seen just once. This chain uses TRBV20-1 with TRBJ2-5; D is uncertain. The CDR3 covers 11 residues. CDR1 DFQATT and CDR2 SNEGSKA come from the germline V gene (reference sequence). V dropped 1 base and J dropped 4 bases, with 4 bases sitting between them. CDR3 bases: TGCAGTGCTAGAGGGAGAGAGACCCAGTACTTC. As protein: CSARGRETQYF.

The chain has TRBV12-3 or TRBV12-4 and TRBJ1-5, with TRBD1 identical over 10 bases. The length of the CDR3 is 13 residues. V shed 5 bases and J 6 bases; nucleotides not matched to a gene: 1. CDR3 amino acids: CASSRQGAQPQHF. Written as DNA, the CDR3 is TGTGCCAGCAGTCGACAGGGGGCTCAGCCCCAGCATTTT.

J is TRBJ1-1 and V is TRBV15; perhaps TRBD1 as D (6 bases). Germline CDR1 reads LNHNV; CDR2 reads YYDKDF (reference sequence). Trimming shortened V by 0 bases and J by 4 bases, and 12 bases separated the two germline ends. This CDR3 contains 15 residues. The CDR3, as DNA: TGTGCCACCAGCAGAGATGGGGTCAGGGGCACTGAAGCTTTCTTT. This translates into CATSRDGVRGTEAFF. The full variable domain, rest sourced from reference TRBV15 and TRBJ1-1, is DAMVIQNPRYQVTQFGKPVTLSCSQTLNHNVMYWYQQKSSQAPKLLFHYYDKDFNNEADTPDNFQSRRPNTSFCFLDIRSPGLGDTAMYLCATSRDGVRGTEAFFGQGTRLTVV.

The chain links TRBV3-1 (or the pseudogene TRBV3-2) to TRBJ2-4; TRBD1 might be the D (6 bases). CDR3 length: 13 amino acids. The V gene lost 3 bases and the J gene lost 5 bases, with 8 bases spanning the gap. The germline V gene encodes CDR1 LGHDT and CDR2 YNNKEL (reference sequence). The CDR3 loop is CASSQGAQNIQYF. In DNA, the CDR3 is TGTGCCAGCAGCCAGGGGGCGCAAAACATTCAGTACTTC.

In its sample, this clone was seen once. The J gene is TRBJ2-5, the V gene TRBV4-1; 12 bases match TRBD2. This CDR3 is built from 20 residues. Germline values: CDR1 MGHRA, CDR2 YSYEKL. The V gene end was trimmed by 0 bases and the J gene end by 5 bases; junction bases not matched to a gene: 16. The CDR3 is CASSQEERLRTSGNWETQYF. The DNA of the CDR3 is TGCGCCAGCAGCCAAGAGGAGAGGTTGAGGACTAGCGGGAATTGGGAGACCCAGTACTTC.